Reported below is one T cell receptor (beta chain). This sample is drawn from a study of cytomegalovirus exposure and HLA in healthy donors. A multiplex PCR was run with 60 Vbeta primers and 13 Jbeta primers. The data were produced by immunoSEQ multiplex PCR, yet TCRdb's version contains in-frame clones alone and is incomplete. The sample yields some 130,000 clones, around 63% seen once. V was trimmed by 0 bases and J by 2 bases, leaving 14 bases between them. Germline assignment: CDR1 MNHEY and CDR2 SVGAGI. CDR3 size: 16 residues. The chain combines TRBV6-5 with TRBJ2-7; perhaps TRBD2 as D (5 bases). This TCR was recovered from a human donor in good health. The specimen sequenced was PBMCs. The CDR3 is CASSYSGAGGAYEQYF. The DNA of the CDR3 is TGTGCCAGCAGTTACTCGGGAGCCGGTGGTGCCTACGAGCAGTACTTC.